The clone carrying this T cell receptor beta chain has ten or more counts. Its antigen is unidentified. These data originate in a study of T cells in Graves' hyperthyroidism and ophthalmopathy. About the research overall: Peripheral blood sampling occurred at initial diagnosis, before any treatment. Study-level points and caveats: The model forecast ophthalmopathy, anticipating it by a median around 6.5 months before onset.

The CDR3 runs to 14 residues. V shed 8 bases and J 4 bases; nucleotides not matched to a gene: 8. Germline-derived CDR1 and CDR2 are LGHDT and YNNKEL (reference sequence). Reasons for excluding patients were uncontrolled infection, other autoimmune disease, pregnancy or lactation. Each diagnosis drew on symptoms, thyroxine, TRAb, thyroid ultrasound and orbital computed tomography findings. Researchers took RNA transcripts and amplified the TCR beta CDR3 regions from them. During a first-round RT-PCR of the TCR CDR3, the HTBI primer set was used. TCRdb redid the calling of the multiplex PCR reads with MiXCR, one entry per CDR3 protein. Of hundreds of thousands of distinct CDR3 sequences listed, roughly 14% are singletons.

This sequence was found in a woman in her thirties or forties with Graves' ophthalmopathy. Material: blood. The rearrangement uses TRBV3-1 and TRBJ2-5, with 9 bases aligning to TRBD2. The CDR3 DNA is TGTGCCAGCGGTCTTGGACTAGCGACAGAGACCCAGTACTTC. Translated: CASGLGLATETQYF.